This T cell receptor beta chain was identified during a study of CD8+ T cells in alopecia areata listed by TCRdb under 2018. A note on the overall study: Skin from C3H/HeJ donors with spontaneous alopecia (about 6-12 months old) was grafted onto female C3H/HeJ recipients that were about 6-10 weeks old. The study used high-throughput TCRbeta sequencing to examine T cell clonal expansion in alopecia areata, in both the C3H/HeJ mouse model and human patients. On the human side, TCRbeta sequencing was run on scalp tissue and on sorted CD4+ and CD8+ peripheral blood T cells from healthy controls and from alopecia areata patients with either patchy or totalis/universalis disease. Clonality in the scalp was compared among normal scalp (n=4), patchy alopecia areata scalp (n=8), and alopecia totalis/universalis scalp (n=8). RNA was obtained with the PAXgene miRNA kit for fixed scalp, the miRNeasy kit for PBMCs, and the RNeasy kit for mouse skin. TCRbeta CDR3 regions were amplified by immunoSEQ multiplex PCR using 35 Vbeta forward and 13 Jbeta reverse primers.

From V the trimming removes 4 bases and from J it removes 0 bases, while the gene matches leave 3 bases of the junction unaccounted for. According to the germline V gene (reference sequence), CDR1 reads FNHDT and CDR2 reads SITEND. There are 14 amino acids in the CDR3, from cysteine to phenylalanine inclusive. The DNA shown is the part of the CDR3 that was read: 30 bases, in frame from base 1. Libraries were prepared through the immunoSEQ multiplex PCR assay. For TCR sequencing, RNA was extracted from every sample and reverse transcribed into cDNA to serve as template. SuperScript III was used to make first-strand cDNA, primed with a 2:1 mix of oligo-dT and random hexamers. A synthetic immune receptor repertoire was used to gauge amplification bias, and whatever bias remained was removed computationally. Libraries were sequenced on Illumina HiSeq using 60 bp reads that covered the CDR3 and were read from J toward V. Under the source paper's analysis protocol: After raw reads were preprocessed to remove errors, the CDR3 was defined following IMGT conventions as running from the conserved cysteine to phenylalanine. To get clonality, Shannon entropy was normalized by log2 of the number of productive unique TCRs and the result was subtracted from 1. Whether scalp clones were CD4 or CD8 was inferred by matching scalp TCRbeta sequences against CD4 and CD8 repertoires sorted from blood. TCRdb's version of the immuneACCESS table is confined to in-frame rearrangements and falls short of the full clone set. An unresolved V gene accounts for under half of the shortfall where checked; the remainder is of unknown origin. That table is the source of V, J and clone size, and D and trimming were worked out from the DNA. This sample includes some 1,000 clones, and none of them was observed just once. About 8% of the sample belongs to the ten largest clones.

Paper-wide results and their limitations: Unlike mouse skin, which is dominated by gammadelta T cells, normal human skin has resident alphabeta T cells that are also sequenced, and this complicates analysis of the scalp TCR repertoire. Compared with normal scalp, lesional scalp, particularly in alopecia totalis/universalis, had higher clonality and more expanded CD8+ clones, which suggests antigenic drive. Shared TCR sequences between patients were less evident than in mice, which may be partly attributable to HLA diversity in the patient population.

This clone is medium-sized (0.01 to 0.1%). It has no known antigen specificity. Gene labels and germline sequences for this entry follow the mouse. Read data end 4 residues before the CDR3 end; the end is taken from the germline J gene. The time point label on this specimen signifies: mouse skin at time of skin grafting. To follow clonal expansion, skin biopsies were taken from mouse graft recipients at the time of grafting and at 3 and 6 weeks afterward. The input for sequencing was skin, taken at week 0. The chain uses TRBV19 and TRBJ1-2; a stretch of 7 junction bases matches TRBD1. This receptor was identified in a C3H/HeJ mouse with alopecia areata. The strain carries MHC haplotype H2-k. The CDR3 reads CASSDDRANSDYTF. Incomplete CDR3 DNA: TGTGCCAGCAGTGACGACAGGGCAAACTCC. Reference TRBV19 and TRBJ1-2 genes cover what lies past the CDR3, so the full variable domain is GGIITQTPKFLIGQEGQKLTLKCQQNFNHDTMYWYRQDSGKGLRLIYYSITENDLQKGDLSEGYDASREKKSSFSLTVTSAQKNEMAVFLCASSDDRANSDYTFGSGTRLLVI.